Listed below are T cell receptor beta chains from one sample, sequenced in a study of T cell responses to AZD1222 COVID-19 vaccine. Profiling relied on immunoSEQ multiplex PCR, and the TCRdb table lists in-frame clones only, not all of them. This sample has 110,000 to 150,000 clones, with over 80% found just once. The source was peripheral blood, collected 28 days after the second AZD1222 dose. The receptors here all came from an adult who received the AZD1222 COVID-19 vaccine. CDR3s include the opening cysteine and the closing phenylalanine or tryptophan. Each record gives: CDR3 DNA, CDR3 protein, V gene, clone size, D gene, J gene. The D gene is left open where the match is weak. The size of a clone is reported for some rows only, either as once, few or many, or as a class for expanded clones.

DNA: TGTGCGCCGGGTACACTCCTAATCTCTGGGGCCAACGTCCTGACTTTC; CDR3: CAPGTLLISGANVLTF; V: TRBV5-8; size: -; D: -; J: TRBJ2-6
DNA: TGTGCCAGCAGCTTGTCAGATACGCAGTATTTT; CDR3: CASSLSDTQYF; V: TRBV5-6; size: -; D: -; J: TRBJ2-3
DNA: TGTGCCAGCAGCGCCGCGGGGAGGAATGAGCAGTTCTTC; CDR3: CASSAAGRNEQFF; V: TRBV7-2; size: few; D: -; J: TRBJ2-1
DNA: TGTGCCAGCAGCTTGGAGGAGGGAAGGACTGAAGCTTTCTTT; CDR3: CASSLEEGRTEAFF; V: TRBV5-4; size: -; D: -; J: TRBJ1-1
DNA: TGTGCCATCAGTCGGGACAGGGGGAAGACAGATACGCAGTATTTT; CDR3: CAISRDRGKTDTQYF; V: TRBV10-3; size: few; D: TRBD1; J: TRBJ2-3
DNA: TGTGCCAGCAGCGTAGGTAGCGGGATGGAAAGCTATGAGCAGTTCTTC; CDR3: CASSVGSGMESYEQFF; V: TRBV9; size: -; D: TRBD2; J: TRBJ2-1
DNA: TGTGCCAGCAGCTGGGGACAAGAGCAGTTCTTC; CDR3: CASSWGQEQFF; V: TRBV5-5; size: -; D: -; J: TRBJ2-1
DNA: TGTGCCAGCAAGGGAGTACTTCAAGAGACCCAGTACTTC; CDR3: CASKGVLQETQYF; V: TRBV3-1/TRBV3-2; size: -; D: -; J: TRBJ2-5
DNA: TGTGCCAGCAAGCAACGCAATCGGTCACCCCTCCACTTT; CDR3: CASKQRNRSPLHF; V: TRBV25-1; size: -; D: -; J: TRBJ1-6
DNA: TGCAGCGCTGATAGGACCGGAGATACGCAGTATTTT; CDR3: CSADRTGDTQYF; V: TRBV29-1; size: once; D: -; J: TRBJ2-3
DNA: TGTGCCAGTAGTATAGATAGGGCAGGGGGCAATCAGCCCCAGCATTTT; CDR3: CASSIDRAGGNQPQHF; V: TRBV19; size: -; D: -; J: TRBJ1-5
DNA: TGTGCCAGTAGTCTGTATGCGTCTGGGGCCAACGTCCTGACTTTC; CDR3: CASSLYASGANVLTF; V: TRBV19; size: few; D: -; J: TRBJ2-6
DNA: TGTGCCAGTAGCTCCGTGGGCGTCTACAATGAGCAGTTCTTC; CDR3: CASSSVGVYNEQFF; V: TRBV19; size: -; D: -; J: TRBJ2-1
DNA: TGCGCCAGCAGCTCGGGACAGCGTCTCTCCTACGAGCAGTACTTC; CDR3: CASSSGQRLSYEQYF; V: TRBV5-1; size: few; D: TRBD1; J: TRBJ2-7
DNA: TGTGCCAGCAGCCCAGGATATTATGGCTACACCTTC; CDR3: CASSPGYYGYTF; V: TRBV28; size: -; D: -; J: TRBJ1-2
DNA: TGCGCCAGCAGTACGGGGGGATGGGACCAAGAGACCCAGTACTTC; CDR3: CASSTGGWDQETQYF; V: TRBV5-1; size: -; D: TRBD2; J: TRBJ2-5
DNA: TGTGCCAGCAGTTTACGGCAAACTTACGAGCAGTACTTC; CDR3: CASSLRQTYEQYF; V: TRBV27; size: -; D: -; J: TRBJ2-7
DNA: TGTGCCTGGAGTGTACGGGTTAGGACAGCAAGCTACGAGCAGTACTTC; CDR3: CAWSVRVRTASYEQYF; V: TRBV30; size: -; D: -; J: TRBJ2-7
DNA: TGTGCCAGCAGCCGGACAGTGGAAGAGACCCAGTACTTC; CDR3: CASSRTVEETQYF; V: TRBV7-9; size: -; D: -; J: TRBJ2-5
DNA: TGTGCCAGCAGTTACTCGCGTGGTACCGCGTCCGGCTACACCTTC; CDR3: CASSYSRGTASGYTF; V: TRBV6-5; size: -; D: -; J: TRBJ1-2
DNA: TGTGCCAGCAGCGTAGAAGGCCTGAATTCACCCCTCCACTTT; CDR3: CASSVEGLNSPLHF; V: TRBV9; size: -; D: -; J: TRBJ1-6
DNA: TGTGCCATCCGGGGGTCCCCGAGGGACACTGAAGCTTTCTTT; CDR3: CAIRGSPRDTEAFF; V: TRBV10-3; size: -; D: -; J: TRBJ1-1
DNA: TGCGCCAGCAGCTTGGCTCTTAACAGGGTGAACACTGAAGCTTTCTTT; CDR3: CASSLALNRVNTEAFF; V: TRBV5-1; size: -; D: -; J: TRBJ1-1
DNA: TGTGCCAGCAGCAAGGGAGTGGGGACAGGGAAGGAAGAGACCCAGTACTTC; CDR3: CASSKGVGTGKEETQYF; V: TRBV21-1; size: -; D: -; J: TRBJ2-5
DNA: TGCGCCAGCAGCTTGCCTAGCGGGGGCACTAGCACAGATACGCAGTATTTT; CDR3: CASSLPSGGTSTDTQYF; V: TRBV5-1; size: -; D: TRBD2; J: TRBJ2-3
DNA: TGTGCCAGCTCACCACAGGGGGCGGATGGCTACACCTTC; CDR3: CASSPQGADGYTF; V: TRBV18; size: -; D: TRBD1; J: TRBJ1-2
DNA: TGTGCCAGCAGCTTAGGAGCGGGGGACCAAGTGGCCCAGTACTTC; CDR3: CASSLGAGDQVAQYF; V: TRBV11-3; size: -; D: TRBD2; J: TRBJ2-5
DNA: TGTGCCAGCAGCCCGAGAGCGGGAGTAGGCACAGATACGCAGTATTTT; CDR3: CASSPRAGVGTDTQYF; V: TRBV4-2; size: -; D: TRBD2; J: TRBJ2-3
DNA: TGCGCCAGCAGTGAACGGGACAGGGGGAACTACGGCTACACCTTC; CDR3: CASSERDRGNYGYTF; V: TRBV10-2; size: -; D: TRBD1; J: TRBJ1-2
DNA: TGTGCCAGCAGCTTAGGAGGAGCGAGCACAGATACGCAGTATTTT; CDR3: CASSLGGASTDTQYF; V: TRBV7-3; size: -; D: -; J: TRBJ2-3
DNA: TGTGCCAGCAGCCCTGGACGGAGCTCCTACAATGAGCAGTTCTTC; CDR3: CASSPGRSSYNEQFF; V: TRBV9; size: -; D: -; J: TRBJ2-1
DNA: TGCAGCGTTGGTCCAGTTCTCCCGAACTATGGCTACACCTTC; CDR3: CSVGPVLPNYGYTF; V: TRBV29-1; size: -; D: -; J: TRBJ1-2
DNA: TGTGCCAGCAGAAAAGGGTCCACCGGGGAGCTGTTTTTT; CDR3: CASRKGSTGELFF; V: TRBV9; size: -; D: -; J: TRBJ2-2
DNA: TGTGCCAGCAGTCGCGGGACTAGCGGCTACAATGAGCAGTTCTTC; CDR3: CASSRGTSGYNEQFF; V: TRBV28; size: once; D: TRBD2; J: TRBJ2-1
DNA: TGTGCCAGCAGCCACAGTAACGGATACAGCGAGGCTTTCTTT; CDR3: CASSHSNGYSEAFF; V: TRBV3-1/TRBV3-2; size: once; D: -; J: TRBJ1-1
DNA: TGTGCCAGCAGCTTAGTTTCTAGCGGGAGAGGTAACGGTGAGCAGTTCTTC; CDR3: CASSLVSSGRGNGEQFF; V: TRBV7-8; size: -; D: TRBD2; J: TRBJ2-1
DNA: TGCGCCAGCAGCCAAGAATGGGGTTATAACGCAGATACGCAGTATTTT; CDR3: CASSQEWGYNADTQYF; V: TRBV4-1; size: -; D: -; J: TRBJ2-3
DNA: TGTGCCAGCAGTTTATTCGGGGGGCTTAGAGATACGCAGTATTTT; CDR3: CASSLFGGLRDTQYF; V: TRBV28; size: once; D: -; J: TRBJ2-3
DNA: TGTGCCAGCAGTACCGCGAGGGTTGGCACCTTC; CDR3: CASSTARVGTF; V: TRBV2; size: -; D: -; J: TRBJ1-2
DNA: TGCAGCGTGGGACAGGGGGCCGGTGGCTACACCTTC; CDR3: CSVGQGAGGYTF; V: TRBV29-1; size: once; D: TRBD1; J: TRBJ1-2
DNA: TGTGCCACCCACACAGGGTTTGCTAATGAAAAACTGTTTTTT; CDR3: CATHTGFANEKLFF; V: TRBV2; size: -; D: -; J: TRBJ1-4
DNA: TGTGCCAGCGGGGGGGCGGGAGACCGAACCCCGCAGTACTTC; CDR3: CASGGAGDRTPQYF; V: TRBV3-1/TRBV3-2; size: -; D: -; J: TRBJ2-7
DNA: TGCGCCAGCAGCCAAGATTCTTCCCGTAATGAAAAACTGTTTTTT; CDR3: CASSQDSSRNEKLFF; V: TRBV4-3; size: -; D: -; J: TRBJ1-4
DNA: TGTGCCTGGAGTTTAGCGGGAGGGCGAGCCAGCTACGAGCAGTACTTC; CDR3: CAWSLAGGRASYEQYF; V: TRBV30; size: -; D: TRBD2; J: TRBJ2-7
DNA: TGTGCCAGTAGAACGGGCCCGGTGTGGGGAACCAATCAGCCCCAGCATTTT; CDR3: CASRTGPVWGTNQPQHF; V: TRBV19; size: -; D: -; J: TRBJ1-5
DNA: TGTGCCTGGAGTGGGGGCGGGGGACAGGGGGCTGTGAACTATGGCTACACCTTC; CDR3: CAWSGGGGQGAVNYGYTF; V: TRBV30; size: -; D: TRBD1; J: TRBJ1-2